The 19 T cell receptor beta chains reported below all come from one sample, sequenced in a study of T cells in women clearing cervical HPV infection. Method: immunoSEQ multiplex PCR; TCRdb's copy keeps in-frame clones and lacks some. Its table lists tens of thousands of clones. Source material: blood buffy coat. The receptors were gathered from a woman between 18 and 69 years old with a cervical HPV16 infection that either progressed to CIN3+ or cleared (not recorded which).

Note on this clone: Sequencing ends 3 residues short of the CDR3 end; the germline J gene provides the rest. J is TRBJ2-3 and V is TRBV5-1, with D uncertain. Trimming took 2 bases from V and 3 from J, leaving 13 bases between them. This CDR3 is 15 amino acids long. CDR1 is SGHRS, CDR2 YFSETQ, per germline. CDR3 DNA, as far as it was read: TGCGCCAGCAGCTTAGCACCTAGTGTTACAGATACG. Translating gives CASSLAPSVTDT. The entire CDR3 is CASSLAPSVTDTQYF.

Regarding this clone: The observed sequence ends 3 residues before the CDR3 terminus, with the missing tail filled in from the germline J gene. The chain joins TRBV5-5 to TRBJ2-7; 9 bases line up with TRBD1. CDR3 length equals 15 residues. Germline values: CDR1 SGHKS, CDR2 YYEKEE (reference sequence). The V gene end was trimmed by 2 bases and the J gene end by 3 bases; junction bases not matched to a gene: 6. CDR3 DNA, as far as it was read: TGTGCCAGCAGCTTCTCCGGGACAGGGCACTACGAG. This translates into CASSFSGTGHYE. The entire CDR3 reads CASSFSGTGHYEQYF.

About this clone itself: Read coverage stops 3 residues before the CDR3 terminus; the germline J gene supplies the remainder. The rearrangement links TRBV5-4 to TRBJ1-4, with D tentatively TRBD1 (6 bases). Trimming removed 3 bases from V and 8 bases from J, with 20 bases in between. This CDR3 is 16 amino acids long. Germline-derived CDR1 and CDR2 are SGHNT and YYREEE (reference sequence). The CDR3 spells CASSSATGPGGEKLFF. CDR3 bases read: TGTGCCAGCAGCTCCGCGACAGGTCCCGGAGGAGAAAAA.

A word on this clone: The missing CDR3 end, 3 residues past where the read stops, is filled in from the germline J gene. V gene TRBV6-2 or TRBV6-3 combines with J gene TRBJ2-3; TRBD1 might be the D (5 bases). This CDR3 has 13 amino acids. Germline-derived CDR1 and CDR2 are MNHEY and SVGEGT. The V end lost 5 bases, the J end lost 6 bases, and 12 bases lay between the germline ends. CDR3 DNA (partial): TGTGCCAGCAGTAGGGGCCTGCTGGATACG. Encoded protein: CASSRGLLDT. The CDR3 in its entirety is CASSRGLLDTQYF.

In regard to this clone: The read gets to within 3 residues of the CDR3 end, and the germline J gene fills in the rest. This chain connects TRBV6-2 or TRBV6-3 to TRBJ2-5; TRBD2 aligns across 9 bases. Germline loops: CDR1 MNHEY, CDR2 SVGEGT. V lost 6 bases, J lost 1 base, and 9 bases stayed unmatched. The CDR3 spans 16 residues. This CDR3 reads CASSRGLTSGQETQYF. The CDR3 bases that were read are TGTGCCAGCAGCCGGGGGTTGACTAGCGGCCAAGAGACC.

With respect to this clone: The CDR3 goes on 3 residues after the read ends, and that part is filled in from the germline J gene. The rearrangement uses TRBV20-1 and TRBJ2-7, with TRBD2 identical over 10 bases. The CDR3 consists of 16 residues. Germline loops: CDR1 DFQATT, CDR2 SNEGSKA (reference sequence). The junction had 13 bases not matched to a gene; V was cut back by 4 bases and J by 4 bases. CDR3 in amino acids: CSATRPGGAGGYEQYF. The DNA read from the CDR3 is TGCAGTGCTACTCGCCCTGGTGGAGCGGGAGGGTACGAG.

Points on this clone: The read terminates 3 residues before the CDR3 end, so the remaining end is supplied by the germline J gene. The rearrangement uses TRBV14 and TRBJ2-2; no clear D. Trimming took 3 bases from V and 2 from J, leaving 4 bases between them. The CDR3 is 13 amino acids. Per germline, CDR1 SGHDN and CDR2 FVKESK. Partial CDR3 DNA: TGTGCCAGCAGCCACACAAACACCGGGGAG. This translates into CASSHTNTGE. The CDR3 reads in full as CASSHTNTGELFF.

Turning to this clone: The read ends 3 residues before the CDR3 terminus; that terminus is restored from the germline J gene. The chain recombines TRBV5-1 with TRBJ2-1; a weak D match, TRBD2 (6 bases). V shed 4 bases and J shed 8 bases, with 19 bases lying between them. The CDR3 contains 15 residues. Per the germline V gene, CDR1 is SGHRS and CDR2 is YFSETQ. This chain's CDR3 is CASSLGGKESDEQFF. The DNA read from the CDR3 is TGCGCCAGCAGCCTCGGCGGGAAGGAATCCGATGAG.

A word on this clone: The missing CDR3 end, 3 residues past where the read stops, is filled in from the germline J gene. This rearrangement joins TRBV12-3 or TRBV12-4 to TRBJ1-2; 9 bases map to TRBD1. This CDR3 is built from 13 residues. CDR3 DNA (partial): TGTGCCAGCAGTTTAGGGACAGGGGTCGGC. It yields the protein CASSLGTGVG. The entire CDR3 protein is CASSLGTGVGYTF.

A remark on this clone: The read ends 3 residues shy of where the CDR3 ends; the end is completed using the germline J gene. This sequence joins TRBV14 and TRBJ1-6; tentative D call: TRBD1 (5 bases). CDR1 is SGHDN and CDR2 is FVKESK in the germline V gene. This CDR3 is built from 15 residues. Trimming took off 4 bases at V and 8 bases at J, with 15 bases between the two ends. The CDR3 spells CASSPRGVRDSPLHF. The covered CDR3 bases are TGTGCCAGCAGCCCCCGGGGGGTAAGAGATTCACCC.

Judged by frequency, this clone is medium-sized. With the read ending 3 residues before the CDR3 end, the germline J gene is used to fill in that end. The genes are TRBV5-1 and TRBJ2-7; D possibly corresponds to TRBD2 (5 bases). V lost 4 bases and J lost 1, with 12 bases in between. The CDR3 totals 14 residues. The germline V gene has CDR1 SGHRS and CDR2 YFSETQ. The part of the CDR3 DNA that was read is TGCGCCAGCAGCCTAGCCACGCCTTCCTACGAG. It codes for CASSLATPSYE. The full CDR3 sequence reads CASSLATPSYEQYF.

CDR3 DNA, as far as it was read: TGCAGCGTTGAAGCGCAGGACAGGGGCGAG. Protein: CSVEAQDRGE. The whole CDR3 protein is CSVEAQDRGEQYF. The chain employs TRBV29-1 and TRBJ2-7, with 9 bases fitting TRBD1. The read ends 3 residues before the CDR3 terminus; that terminus is restored from the germline J gene. J gave up 6 bases and V 1 base, and 4 bases lay outside the gene matches. The CDR3 contains 13 residues. Germline CDR1 is SQVTM and CDR2 is ANQGSEA.

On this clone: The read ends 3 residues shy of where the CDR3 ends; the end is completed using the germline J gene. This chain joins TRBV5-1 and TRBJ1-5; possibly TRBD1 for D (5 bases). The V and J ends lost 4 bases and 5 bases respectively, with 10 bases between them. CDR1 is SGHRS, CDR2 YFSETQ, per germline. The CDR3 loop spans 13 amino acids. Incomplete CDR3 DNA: TGCGCCAGCAGCCTAGACAGCTATCAGCCC. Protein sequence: CASSLDSYQP. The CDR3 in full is CASSLDSYQPQHF.

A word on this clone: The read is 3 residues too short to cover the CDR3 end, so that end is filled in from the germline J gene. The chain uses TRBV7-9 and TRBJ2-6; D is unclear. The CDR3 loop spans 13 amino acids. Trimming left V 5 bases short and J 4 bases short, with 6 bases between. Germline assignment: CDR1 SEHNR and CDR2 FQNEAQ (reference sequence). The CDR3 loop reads CASSLAGANVLTF. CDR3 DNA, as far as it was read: TGTGCCAGCAGCCTTGCGGGGGCCAACGTC.

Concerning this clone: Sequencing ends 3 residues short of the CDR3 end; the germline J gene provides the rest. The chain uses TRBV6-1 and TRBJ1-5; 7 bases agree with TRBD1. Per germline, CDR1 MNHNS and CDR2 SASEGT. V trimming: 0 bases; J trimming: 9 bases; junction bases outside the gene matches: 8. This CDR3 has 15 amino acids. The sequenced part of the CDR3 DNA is TGTGCCAGCAGTGAAGCATACAGGGGACTGGGGCCC. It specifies CASSEAYRGLGP. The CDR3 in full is CASSEAYRGLGPQHF.

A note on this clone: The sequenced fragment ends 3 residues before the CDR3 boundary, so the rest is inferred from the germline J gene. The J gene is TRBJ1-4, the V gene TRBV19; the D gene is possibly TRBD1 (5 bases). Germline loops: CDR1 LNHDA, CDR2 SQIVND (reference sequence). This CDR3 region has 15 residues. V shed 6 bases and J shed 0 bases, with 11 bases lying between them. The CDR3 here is CASRIRGATNEKLFF. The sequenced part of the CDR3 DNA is TGTGCCAGTAGAATAAGGGGTGCAACTAATGAAAAA.

The CDR3: CASSVLDSNEQFF. The sequenced part of the CDR3 DNA is TGTGCCAGCAGCGTCCTGGACAGCAATGAG. The chain employs TRBV9 and TRBJ2-1; tentatively, D is TRBD1 (6 bases). The CDR3 end is not reached by the read, which stops 3 residues before it; the germline J gene fills it in. CDR1 and CDR2 from the germline V gene are SGDLS and YYNGEE. The CDR3 has 13 residues. With 2 bases removed from V and 6 bases from J, the gap between germline ends came to 9 bases.

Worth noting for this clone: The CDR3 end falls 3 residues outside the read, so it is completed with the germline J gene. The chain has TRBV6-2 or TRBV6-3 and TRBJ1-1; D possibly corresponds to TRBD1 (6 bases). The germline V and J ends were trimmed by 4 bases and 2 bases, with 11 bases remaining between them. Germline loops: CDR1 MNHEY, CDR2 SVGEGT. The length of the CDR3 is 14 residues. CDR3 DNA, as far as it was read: TGTGCCAGCAGTTCCACAGGGTTCAACACTGAA. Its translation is CASSSTGFNTE. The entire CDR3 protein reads CASSSTGFNTEAFF.

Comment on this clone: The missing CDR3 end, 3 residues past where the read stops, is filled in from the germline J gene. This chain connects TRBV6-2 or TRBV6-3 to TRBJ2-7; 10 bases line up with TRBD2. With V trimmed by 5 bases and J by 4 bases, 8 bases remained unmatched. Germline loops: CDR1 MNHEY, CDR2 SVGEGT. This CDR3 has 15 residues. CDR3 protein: CASSAPSGGLYEQYF. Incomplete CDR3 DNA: TGTGCCAGCAGTGCTCCTAGCGGGGGACTTTACGAG.